The clone carrying this TCR beta chain was detected a few times. The target antigen is unknown. The data were taken from a study of cytomegalovirus exposure and HLA in healthy donors. Study as a whole: The platform used for the roughly 130 validation repertoires matched that of the roughly 630 first-cohort repertoires, a later analysis reported.

Germline assignment: CDR1 MNHEY and CDR2 SVGAGI. The CDR3 contains 15 residues. V lost 5 bases and J lost 4; bases outside the gene matches: 0. It was the 120-subject validation cohort, separate from the roughly 700-subject first cohort, to which the donors belonged. The protocol was immunoSEQ multiplex PCR, while the TCRdb copy is restricted to in-frame clones and leaves out a portion. The data show under 200,000 clones, approximately 86% seen once. General study points: For cytomegalovirus status, the classifier reportedly gave diagnoses with high specificity and sensitivity. Listed as cytomegalovirus-associated were 150 to 200 TCR beta chains.

Sequences were obtained from PBMCs. The receptor's source is a woman aged 18-29 years in good health and CMV-seronegative. The V gene is TRBV6-5, the J gene TRBJ2-3; 16 bases match TRBD2. CDR3 sequence: CASSGTSGGADTQYF. The CDR3 DNA follows: TGTGCCAGCAGTGGGACTAGCGGGGGGGCAGATACGCAGTATTTT.